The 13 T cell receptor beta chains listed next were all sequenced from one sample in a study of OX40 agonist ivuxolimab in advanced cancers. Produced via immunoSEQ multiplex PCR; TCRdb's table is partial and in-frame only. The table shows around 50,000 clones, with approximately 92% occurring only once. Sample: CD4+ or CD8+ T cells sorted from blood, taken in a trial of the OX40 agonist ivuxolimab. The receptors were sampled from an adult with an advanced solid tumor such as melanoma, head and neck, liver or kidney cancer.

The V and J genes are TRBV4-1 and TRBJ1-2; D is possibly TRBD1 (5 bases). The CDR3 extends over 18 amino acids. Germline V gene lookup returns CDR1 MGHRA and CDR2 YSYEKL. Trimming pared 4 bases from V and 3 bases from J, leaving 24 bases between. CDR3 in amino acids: CASSPLVGGIIGDYGYTF. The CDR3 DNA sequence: TGCGCCAGCAGCCCCTTGGTGGGGGGGATAATAGGTGACTATGGCTACACCTTC.

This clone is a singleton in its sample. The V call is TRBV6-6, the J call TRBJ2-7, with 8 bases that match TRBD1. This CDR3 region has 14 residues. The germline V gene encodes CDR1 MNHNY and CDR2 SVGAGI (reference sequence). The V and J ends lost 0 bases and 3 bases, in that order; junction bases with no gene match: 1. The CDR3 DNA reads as TGTGCCAGCAGTTACTCGGGACAGGACTACGAGCAGTACTTC. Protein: CASSYSGQDYEQYF.

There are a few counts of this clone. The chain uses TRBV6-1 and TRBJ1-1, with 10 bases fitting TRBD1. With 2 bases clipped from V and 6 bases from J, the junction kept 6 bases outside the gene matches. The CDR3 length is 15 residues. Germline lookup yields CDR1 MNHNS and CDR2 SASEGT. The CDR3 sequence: CASSEPGQGIAEAFF. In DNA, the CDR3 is TGTGCCAGCAGTGAACCGGGACAGGGGATTGCTGAAGCTTTCTTT.

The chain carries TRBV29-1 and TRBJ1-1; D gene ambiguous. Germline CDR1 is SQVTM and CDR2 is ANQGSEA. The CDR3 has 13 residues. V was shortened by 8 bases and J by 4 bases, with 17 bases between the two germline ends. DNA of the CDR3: TGCAGCTCCCGACCTTGGGTGGGCACTGAAGCTTTCTTT. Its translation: CSSRPWVGTEAFF.

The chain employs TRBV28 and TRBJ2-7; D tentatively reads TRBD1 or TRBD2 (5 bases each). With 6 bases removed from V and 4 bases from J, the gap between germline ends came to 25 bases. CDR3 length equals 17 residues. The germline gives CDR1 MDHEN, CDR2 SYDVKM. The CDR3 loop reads CASRGSDGSGHGYEQYF. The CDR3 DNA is TGTGCCAGCAGGGGATCGGACGGATCGGGGCACGGTTACGAGCAGTACTTC.

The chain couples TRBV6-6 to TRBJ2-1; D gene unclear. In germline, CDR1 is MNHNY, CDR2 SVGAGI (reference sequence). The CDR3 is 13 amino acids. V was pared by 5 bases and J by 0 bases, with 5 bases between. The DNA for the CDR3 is TGTGCCAGCAGTATGTCCTCCTACAATGAGCAGTTCTTC. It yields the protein CASSMSSYNEQFF.

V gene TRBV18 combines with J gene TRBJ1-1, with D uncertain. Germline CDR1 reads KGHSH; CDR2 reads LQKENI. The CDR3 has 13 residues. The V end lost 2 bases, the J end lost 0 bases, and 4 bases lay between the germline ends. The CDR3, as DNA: TGTGCCAGCTCACCAGGGGTGAACACTGAAGCTTTCTTT. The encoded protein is CASSPGVNTEAFF.

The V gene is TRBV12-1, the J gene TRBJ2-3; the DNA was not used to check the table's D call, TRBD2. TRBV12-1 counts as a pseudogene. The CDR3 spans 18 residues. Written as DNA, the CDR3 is TGTGCCAGCAGCCGTCTTACCGACGAAATAGCGGCCACAGATACGCAGTATTTT. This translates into CASSRLTDEIAATDTQYF.

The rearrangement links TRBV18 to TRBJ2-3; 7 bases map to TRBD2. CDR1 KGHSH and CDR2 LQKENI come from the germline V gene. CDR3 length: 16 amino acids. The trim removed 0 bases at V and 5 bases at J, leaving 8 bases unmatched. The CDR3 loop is CASSPPSWGGKDTQYF. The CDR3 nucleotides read TGTGCCAGCTCACCACCTTCGTGGGGGGGAAAAGATACGCAGTATTTT.

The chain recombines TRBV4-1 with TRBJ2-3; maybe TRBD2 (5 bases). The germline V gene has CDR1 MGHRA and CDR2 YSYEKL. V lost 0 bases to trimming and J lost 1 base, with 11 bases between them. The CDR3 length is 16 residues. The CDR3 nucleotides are TGCGCCAGCAGCCAAGATTTGGGAGAGGGCACAGATACGCAGTATTTT. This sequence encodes CASSQDLGEGTDTQYF.

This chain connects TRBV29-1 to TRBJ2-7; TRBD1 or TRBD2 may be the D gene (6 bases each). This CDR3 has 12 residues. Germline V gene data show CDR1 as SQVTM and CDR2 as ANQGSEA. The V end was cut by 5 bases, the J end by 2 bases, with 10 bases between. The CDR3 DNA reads TGCAGCGTTAGGGGGGACACCTACGAGCAGTACTTC. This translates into CSVRGDTYEQYF.

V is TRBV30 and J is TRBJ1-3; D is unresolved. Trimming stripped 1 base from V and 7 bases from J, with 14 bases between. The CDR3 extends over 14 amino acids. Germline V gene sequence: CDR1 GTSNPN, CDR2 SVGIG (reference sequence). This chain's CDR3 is CAWSEGVIPNTIYF. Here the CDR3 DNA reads TGTGCCTGGAGTGAAGGTGTAATCCCGAACACCATATATTTT.

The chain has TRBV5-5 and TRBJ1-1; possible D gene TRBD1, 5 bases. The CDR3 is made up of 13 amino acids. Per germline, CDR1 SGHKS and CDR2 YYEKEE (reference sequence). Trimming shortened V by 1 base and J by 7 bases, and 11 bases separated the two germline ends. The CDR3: CASSLSGAVEAFF. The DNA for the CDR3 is TGTGCCAGCAGCTTGTCCGGGGCGGTTGAAGCTTTCTTT.